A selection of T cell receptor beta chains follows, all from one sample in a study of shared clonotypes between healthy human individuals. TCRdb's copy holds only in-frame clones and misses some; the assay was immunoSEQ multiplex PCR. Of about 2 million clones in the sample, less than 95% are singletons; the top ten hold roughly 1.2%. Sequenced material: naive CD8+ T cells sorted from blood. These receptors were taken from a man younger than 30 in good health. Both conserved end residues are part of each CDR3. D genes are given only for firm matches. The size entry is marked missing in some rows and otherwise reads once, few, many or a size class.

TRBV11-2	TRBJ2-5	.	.	CASSLGMETQYF	TGTGCCAGCAGCTTAGGAATGGAGACCCAGTACTTC
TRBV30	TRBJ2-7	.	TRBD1	CAWSAGTGVYEQYF	TGTGCCTGGAGTGCCGGGACAGGGGTGTACGAGCAGTACTTC
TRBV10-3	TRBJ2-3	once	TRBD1	CAITGGIADTQYF	TGTGCCATTACAGGGGGGATCGCAGATACGCAGTATTTT
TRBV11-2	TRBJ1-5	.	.	CASSLTGDSNQPQHF	TGTGCCAGCAGCTTGACAGGAGATAGCAATCAGCCCCAGCATTTT
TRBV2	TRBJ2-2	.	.	CASSEPTGSPNTGELFF	TGTGCCAGCAGTGAACCCACAGGAAGTCCGAACACCGGGGAGCTGTTTTTT
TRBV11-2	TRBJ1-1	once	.	CASSVTTGTVNTEAFF	TGTGCCAGCAGCGTCACAACCGGGACGGTGAACACTGAAGCTTTCTTT
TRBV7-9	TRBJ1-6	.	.	CASSLGRSSYNSPLHF	TGTGCCAGCAGCTTAGGTCGGAGCTCCTATAATTCACCCCTCCACTTT
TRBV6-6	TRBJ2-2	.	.	CASRDQNTGELFF	TGTGCCAGCAGGGACCAGAACACCGGGGAGCTGTTTTTT
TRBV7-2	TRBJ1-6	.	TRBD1	CASSLTGQTNSPLHF	TGTGCCAGCAGCTTGACGGGACAGACCAATTCACCCCTCCACTTT
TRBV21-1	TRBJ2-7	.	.	CASSKTRQGSYEQYF	TGTGCCAGCAGCAAAACACGGCAGGGGTCCTACGAGCAGTACTTC
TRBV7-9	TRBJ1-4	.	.	CASSPIGGQGPTNEKLFF	TGTGCCAGCAGCCCGATAGGCGGGCAGGGGCCAACTAATGAAAAACTGTTTTTT
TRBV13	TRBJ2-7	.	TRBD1	CASSLGGGREQYF	TGTGCCAGCAGCTTAGGAGGGGGCCGCGAGCAGTACTTC
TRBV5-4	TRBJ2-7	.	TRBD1	CASSSHRGDEQYF	TGTGCCAGCAGCTCCCACAGGGGAGACGAGCAGTACTTC
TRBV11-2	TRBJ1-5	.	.	CASSLWGGSNQPQHF	TGTGCCAGCAGCTTATGGGGGGGGAGCAATCAGCCCCAGCATTTT
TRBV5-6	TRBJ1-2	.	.	CASSLSLTDGYTF	TGTGCCAGCAGCTTGTCCCTGACGGATGGCTACACCTTC
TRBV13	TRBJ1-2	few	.	CASSLEGPYGYTF	TGTGCCAGCAGCTTAGAGGGGCCCTATGGCTACACCTTC
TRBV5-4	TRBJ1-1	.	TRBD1	CASKITGDTEAFF	TGTGCCAGCAAGATAACAGGGGACACTGAAGCTTTCTTT
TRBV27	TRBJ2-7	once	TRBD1	CASSIGTGTYEQYF	TGTGCCAGCAGCATCGGGACAGGGACCTACGAGCAGTACTTC
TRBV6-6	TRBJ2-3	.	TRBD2	CASIPGLATDTQYF	TGTGCCAGCATACCGGGACTAGCAACAGATACGCAGTATTTT